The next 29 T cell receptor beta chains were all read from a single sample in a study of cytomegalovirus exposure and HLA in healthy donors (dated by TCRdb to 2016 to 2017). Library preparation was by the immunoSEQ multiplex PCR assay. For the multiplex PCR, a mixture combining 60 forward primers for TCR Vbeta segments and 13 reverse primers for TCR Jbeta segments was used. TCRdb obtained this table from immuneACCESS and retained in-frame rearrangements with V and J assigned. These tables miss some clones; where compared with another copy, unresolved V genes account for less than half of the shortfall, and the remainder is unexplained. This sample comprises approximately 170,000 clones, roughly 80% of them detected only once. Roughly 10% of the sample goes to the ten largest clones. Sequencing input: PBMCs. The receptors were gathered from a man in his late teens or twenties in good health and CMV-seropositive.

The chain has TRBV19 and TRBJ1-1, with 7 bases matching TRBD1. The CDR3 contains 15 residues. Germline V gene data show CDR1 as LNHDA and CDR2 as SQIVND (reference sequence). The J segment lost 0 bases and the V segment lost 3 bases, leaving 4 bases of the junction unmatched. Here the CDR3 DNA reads TGTGCCAGTAGTATGGGACAGACTATGAACACTGAAGCTTTCTTT. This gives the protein CASSMGQTMNTEAFF.

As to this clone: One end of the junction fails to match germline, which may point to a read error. This CDR3 reads CRSQGRVPMF. For the CDR3, the DNA is TGCAGATCACAGGGGCGCGTTCCTATGTTC. This chain links TRBV20-1 with TRBJ1-2, with TRBD1 identical over 7 bases. The germline V gene encodes CDR1 DFQATT and CDR2 SNEGSKA (reference sequence). The CDR3 runs 10 residues.

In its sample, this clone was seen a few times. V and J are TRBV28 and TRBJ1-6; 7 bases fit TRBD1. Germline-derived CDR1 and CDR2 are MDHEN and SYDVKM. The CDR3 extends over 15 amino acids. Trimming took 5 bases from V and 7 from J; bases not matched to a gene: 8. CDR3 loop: CASSTRAGGNSPLHF. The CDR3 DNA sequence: TGTGCCAGCAGTACTCGGGCAGGGGGAAATTCACCCCTCCACTTT.

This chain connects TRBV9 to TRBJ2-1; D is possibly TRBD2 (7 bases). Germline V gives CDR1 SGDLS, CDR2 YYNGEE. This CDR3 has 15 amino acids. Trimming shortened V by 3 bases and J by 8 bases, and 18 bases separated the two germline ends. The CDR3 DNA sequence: TGTGCCAGCAGCGACGAGTGGGGGGGCAAGGATGAGCAGTTCTTC. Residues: CASSDEWGGKDEQFF.

The CDR3 here is CASNRAEDTQYF. The CDR3 DNA reads TGTGCCAGTAACAGGGCGGAAGATACGCAGTATTTT. The rearrangement uses TRBV2 and TRBJ2-3, with a tentative D call TRBD1 (6 bases). Per germline, CDR1 SNHLY and CDR2 FYNNEI. Trimming pared 9 bases from V and 5 bases from J, leaving 12 bases between. The CDR3 runs to 12 residues.

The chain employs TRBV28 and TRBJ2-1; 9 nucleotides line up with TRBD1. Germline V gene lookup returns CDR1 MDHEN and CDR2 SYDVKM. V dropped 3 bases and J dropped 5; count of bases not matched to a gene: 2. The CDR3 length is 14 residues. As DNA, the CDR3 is TGTGCCAGCAGTTTGGGACAGGGCAACAATGAGCAGTTCTTC. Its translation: CASSLGQGNNEQFF.

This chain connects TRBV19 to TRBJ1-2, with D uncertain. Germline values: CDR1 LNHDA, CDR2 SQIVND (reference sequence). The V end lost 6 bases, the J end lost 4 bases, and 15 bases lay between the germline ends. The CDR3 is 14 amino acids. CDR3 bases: TGTGCCAGTAGCCCGAGGGAACCATTCTATGGCTACACCTTC. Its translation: CASSPREPFYGYTF. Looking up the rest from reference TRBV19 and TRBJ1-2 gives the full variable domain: DGGITQSPKYLFRKEGQNVTLSCEQNLNHDAMYWYRQDPGQGLRLIYYSQIVNDFQKGDIAEGYSVSREKKESFPLTVTSAQKNPTAFYLCASSPREPFYGYTFGSGTRLTVV.

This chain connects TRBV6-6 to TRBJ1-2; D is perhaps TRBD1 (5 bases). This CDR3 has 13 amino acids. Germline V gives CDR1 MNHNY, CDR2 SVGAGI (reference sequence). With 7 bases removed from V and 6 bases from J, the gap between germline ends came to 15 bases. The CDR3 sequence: CASTARQGHGYTF. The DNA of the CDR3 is TGTGCCAGCACGGCGAGGCAGGGTCATGGCTACACCTTC.

CDR3 sequence reads: CASQGAGELFF. The DNA for the CDR3 is TGTGCTAGCCAGGGGGCCGGGGAGCTGTTTTTT. The gene calls are TRBV12-5 and TRBJ2-2; TRBD1 matches at 7 bases. From germline, CDR1 is LGHNT and CDR2 FRNRAP. CDR3 length: 11 residues. Germline trimming cut 9 bases from V and 6 bases from J; bases unmatched to any gene: 1.

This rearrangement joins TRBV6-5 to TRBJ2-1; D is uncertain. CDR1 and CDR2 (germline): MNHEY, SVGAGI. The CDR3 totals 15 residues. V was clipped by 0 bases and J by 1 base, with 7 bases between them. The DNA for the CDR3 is TGTGCCAGCAGTTACTCGAGATTTTCCTACAATGAGCAGTTCTTC. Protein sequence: CASSYSRFSYNEQFF.

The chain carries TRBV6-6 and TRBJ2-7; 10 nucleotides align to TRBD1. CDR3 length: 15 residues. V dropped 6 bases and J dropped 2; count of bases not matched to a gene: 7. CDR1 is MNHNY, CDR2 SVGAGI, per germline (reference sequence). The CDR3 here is CASSQPGQGTYEQYF. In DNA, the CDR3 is TGTGCCAGCAGCCAACCGGGACAGGGGACCTACGAGCAGTACTTC.

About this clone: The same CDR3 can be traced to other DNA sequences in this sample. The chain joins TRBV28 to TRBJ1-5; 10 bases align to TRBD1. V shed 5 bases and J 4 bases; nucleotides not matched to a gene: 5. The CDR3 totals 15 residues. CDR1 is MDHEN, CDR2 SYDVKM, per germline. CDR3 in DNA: TGTGCCAGCAGTCGACAGGGGGCATCGAATCAGCCCCAGCATTTT. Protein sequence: CASSRQGASNQPQHF.

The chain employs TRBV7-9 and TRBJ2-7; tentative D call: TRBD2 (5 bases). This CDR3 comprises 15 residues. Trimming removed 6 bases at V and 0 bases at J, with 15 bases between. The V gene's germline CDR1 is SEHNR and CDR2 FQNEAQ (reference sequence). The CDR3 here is CASSLSGEGSYEQYF. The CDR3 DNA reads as TGTGCCAGCAGTCTAAGCGGAGAGGGCTCCTACGAGCAGTACTTC.

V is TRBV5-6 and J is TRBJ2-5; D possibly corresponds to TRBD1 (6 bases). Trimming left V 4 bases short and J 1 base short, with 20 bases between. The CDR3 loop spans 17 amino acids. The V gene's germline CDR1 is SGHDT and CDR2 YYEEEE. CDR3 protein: CASSAGVWGTTQETQYF. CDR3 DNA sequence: TGTGCCAGCAGCGCCGGTGTGTGGGGGACAACCCAAGAGACCCAGTACTTC.

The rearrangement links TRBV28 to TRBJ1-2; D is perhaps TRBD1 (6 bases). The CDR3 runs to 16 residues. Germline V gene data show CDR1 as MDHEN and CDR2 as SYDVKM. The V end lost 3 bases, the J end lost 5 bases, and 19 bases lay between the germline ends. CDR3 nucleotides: TGTGCCAGCAGTTTGCGGAAAGGGGGTTCGCGGTATGGCTACACCTTC. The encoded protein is CASSLRKGGSRYGYTF.

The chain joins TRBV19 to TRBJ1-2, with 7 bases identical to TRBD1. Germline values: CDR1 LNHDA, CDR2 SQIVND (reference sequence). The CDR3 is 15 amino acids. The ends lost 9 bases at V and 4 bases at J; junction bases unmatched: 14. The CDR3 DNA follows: TGTGCCAGCCTCTCGACAGGCCAGGGGGGCTATGGCTACACCTTC. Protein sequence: CASLSTGQGGYGYTF.

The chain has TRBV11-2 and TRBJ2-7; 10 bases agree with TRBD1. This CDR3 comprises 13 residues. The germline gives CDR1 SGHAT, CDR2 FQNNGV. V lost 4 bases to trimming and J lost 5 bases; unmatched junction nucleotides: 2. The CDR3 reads CASSSGTGDEQYF. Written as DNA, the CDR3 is TGTGCCAGCAGCTCAGGGACAGGGGACGAGCAGTACTTC.

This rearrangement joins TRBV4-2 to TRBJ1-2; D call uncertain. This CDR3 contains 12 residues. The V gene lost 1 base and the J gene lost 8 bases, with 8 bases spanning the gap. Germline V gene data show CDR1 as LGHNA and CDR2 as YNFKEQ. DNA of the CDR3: TGTGCCAGCAGCCAAGTCGAGAACGGCTACACCTTC. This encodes CASSQVENGYTF.

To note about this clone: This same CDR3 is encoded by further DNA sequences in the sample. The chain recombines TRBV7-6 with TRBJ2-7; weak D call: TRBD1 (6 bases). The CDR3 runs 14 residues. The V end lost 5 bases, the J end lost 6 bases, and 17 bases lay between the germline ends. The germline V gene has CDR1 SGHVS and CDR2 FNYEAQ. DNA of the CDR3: TGTGCCAGCAGCCCGTTGGGGGCCTCCGGCGAGCAGTACTTC. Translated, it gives CASSPLGASGEQYF.

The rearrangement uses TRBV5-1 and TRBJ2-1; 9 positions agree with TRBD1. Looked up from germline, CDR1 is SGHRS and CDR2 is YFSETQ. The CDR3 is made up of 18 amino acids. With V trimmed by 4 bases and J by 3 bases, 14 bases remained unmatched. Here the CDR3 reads CASSPGQGSGDIYNEQFF. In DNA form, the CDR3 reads TGCGCCAGCAGCCCGGGACAGGGAAGTGGGGATATCTACAATGAGCAGTTCTTC.

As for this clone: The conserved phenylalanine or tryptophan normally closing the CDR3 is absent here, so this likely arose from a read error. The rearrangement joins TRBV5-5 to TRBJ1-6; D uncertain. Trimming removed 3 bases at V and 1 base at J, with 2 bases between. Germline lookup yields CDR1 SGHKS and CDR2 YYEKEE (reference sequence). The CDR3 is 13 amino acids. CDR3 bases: TGTGCCAGCAGCTGGTCCTATAATTCACCCCTCCACCTT. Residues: CASSWSYNSPLHL.

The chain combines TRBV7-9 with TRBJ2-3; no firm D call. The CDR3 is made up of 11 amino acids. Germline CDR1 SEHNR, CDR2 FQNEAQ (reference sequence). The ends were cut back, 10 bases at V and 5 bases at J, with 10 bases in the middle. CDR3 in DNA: TGTGCCACCCCTACGGGAGATACGCAGTATTTT. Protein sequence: CATPTGDTQYF.

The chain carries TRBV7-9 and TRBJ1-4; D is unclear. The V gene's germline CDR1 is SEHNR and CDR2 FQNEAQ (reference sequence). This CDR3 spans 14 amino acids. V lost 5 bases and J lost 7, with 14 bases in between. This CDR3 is CASSVSGSSEKLFF. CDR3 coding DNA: TGTGCCAGCAGCGTCAGTGGGTCTAGTGAAAAACTGTTTTTT.

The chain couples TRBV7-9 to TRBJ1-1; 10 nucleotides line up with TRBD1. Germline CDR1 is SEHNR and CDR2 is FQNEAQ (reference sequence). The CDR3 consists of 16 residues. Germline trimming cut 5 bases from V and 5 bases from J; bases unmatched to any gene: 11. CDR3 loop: CASSPRQGASSTEAFF. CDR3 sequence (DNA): TGTGCCAGCAGCCCACGACAGGGGGCGAGTTCAACTGAAGCTTTCTTT.

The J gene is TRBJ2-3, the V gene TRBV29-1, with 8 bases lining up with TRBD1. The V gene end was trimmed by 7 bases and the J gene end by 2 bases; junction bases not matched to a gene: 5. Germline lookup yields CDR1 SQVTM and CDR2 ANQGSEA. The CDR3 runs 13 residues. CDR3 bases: TGCAGCGCTTGGGACAGGTCCACAGATACGCAGTATTTT. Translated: CSAWDRSTDTQYF.

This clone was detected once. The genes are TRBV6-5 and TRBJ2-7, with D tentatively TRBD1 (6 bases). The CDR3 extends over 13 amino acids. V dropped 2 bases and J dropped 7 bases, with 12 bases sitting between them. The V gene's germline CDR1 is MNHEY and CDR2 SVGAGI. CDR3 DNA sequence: TGTGCCAGCAGTTACCTCAGGGGTGGGGAGCAGTACTTC. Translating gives CASSYLRGGEQYF.

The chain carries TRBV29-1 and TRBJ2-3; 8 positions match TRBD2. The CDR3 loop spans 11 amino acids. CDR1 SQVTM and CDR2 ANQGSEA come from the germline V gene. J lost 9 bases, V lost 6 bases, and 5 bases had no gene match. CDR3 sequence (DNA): TGCAGCGTCGCCCGGGGGGGGACGCAGTATTTT. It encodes CSVARGGTQYF.

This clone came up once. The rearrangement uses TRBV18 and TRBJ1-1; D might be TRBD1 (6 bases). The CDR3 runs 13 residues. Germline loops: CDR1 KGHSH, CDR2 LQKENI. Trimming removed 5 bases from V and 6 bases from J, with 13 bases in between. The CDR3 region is CASSTRQDPEAFF. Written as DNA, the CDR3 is TGTGCCAGCTCAACCCGACAGGACCCTGAAGCTTTCTTT.

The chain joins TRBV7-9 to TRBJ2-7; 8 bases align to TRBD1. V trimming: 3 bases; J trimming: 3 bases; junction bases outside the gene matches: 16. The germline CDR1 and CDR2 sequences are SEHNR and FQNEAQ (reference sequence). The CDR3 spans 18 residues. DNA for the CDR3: TGTGCCAGCAGCTTGAGGGGCCGACAGGGGAATTCGGTCTACGAGCAGTACTTC. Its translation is CASSLRGRQGNSVYEQYF.